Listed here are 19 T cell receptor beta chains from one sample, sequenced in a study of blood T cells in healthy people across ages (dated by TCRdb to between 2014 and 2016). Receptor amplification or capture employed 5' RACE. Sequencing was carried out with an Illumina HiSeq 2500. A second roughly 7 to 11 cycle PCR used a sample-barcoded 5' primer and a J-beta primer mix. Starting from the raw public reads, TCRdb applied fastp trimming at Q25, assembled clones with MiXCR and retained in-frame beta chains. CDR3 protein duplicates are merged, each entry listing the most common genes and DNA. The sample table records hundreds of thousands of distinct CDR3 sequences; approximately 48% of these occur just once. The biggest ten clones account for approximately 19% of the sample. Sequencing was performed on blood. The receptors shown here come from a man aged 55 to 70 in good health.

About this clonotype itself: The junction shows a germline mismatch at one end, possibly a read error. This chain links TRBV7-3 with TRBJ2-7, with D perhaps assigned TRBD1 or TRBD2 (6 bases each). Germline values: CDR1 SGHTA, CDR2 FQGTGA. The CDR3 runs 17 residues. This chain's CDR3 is CAGSTKGEDLHSYEQYF. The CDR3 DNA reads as TGTGCCGGCAGCACCAAGGGGGAGGACCTACACTCCTACGAGCAGTACTTC.

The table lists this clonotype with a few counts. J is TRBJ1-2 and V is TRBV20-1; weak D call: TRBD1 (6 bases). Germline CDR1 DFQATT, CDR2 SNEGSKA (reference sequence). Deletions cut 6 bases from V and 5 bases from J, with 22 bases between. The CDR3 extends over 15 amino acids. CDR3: CSADSGTRFYYGYTF. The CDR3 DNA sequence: TGCAGTGCCGACTCAGGGACACGATTTTATTATGGCTACACCTTC.

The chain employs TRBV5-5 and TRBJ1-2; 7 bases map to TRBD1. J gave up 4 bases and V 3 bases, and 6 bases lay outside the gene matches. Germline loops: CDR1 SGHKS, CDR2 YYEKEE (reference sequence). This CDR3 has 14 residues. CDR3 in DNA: TGTGCCAGCAGCTATGACCGGGACAGCTATGGCTACACCTTC. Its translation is CASSYDRDSYGYTF.

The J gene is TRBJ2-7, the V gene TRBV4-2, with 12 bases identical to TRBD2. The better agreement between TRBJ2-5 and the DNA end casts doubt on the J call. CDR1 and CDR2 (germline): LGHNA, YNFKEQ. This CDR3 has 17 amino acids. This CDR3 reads CASRLLAGGPSVETQYF. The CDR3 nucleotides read TGTGCCAGCAGACTCCTAGCGGGGGGGCCGAGTGTAGAGACCCAGTACTTC.

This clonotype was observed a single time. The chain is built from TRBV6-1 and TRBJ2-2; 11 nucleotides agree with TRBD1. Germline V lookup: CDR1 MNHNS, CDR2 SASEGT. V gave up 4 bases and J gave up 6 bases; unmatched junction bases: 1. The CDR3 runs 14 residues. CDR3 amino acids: CASSGGQGAGELFF. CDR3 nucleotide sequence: TGTGCCAGCAGTGGGGGACAGGGGGCCGGGGAGCTGTTTTTT.

CDR3 nucleotides: TGTGCCAGCACCTTTGGGACAACACGGGAGACCCAGTACTTC. The encoded protein is CASTFGTTRETQYF. This rearrangement joins TRBV12-3 or TRBV12-4 to TRBJ2-5, with a possible D match to TRBD1 (6 bases). Trimming took off 7 bases at V and 5 bases at J, with 17 bases between the two ends. CDR3 size: 14 residues.

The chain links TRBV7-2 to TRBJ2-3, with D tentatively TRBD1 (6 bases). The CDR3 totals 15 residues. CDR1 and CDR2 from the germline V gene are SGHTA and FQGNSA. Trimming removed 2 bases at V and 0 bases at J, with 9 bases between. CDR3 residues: CASSLLQGSTDTQYF. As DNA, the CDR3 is TGTGCCAGCAGCTTACTACAGGGAAGCACAGATACGCAGTATTTT.

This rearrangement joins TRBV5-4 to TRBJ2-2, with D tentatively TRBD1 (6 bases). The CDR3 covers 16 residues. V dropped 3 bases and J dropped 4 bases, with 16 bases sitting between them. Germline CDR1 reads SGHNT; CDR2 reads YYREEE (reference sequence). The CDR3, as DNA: TGTGCCAGCAGCTCCGAACAGGGCAGCGTCACCGGGGAGCTGTTTTTT. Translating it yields CASSSEQGSVTGELFF.

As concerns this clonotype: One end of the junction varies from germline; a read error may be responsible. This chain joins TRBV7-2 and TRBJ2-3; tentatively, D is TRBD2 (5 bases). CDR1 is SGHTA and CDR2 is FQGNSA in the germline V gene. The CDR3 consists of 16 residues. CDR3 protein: CASSLAAAYSTDAQYF. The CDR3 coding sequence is TGTGCCAGCAGCTTGGCAGCGGCTTACAGCACAGATGCGCAGTATTTT.

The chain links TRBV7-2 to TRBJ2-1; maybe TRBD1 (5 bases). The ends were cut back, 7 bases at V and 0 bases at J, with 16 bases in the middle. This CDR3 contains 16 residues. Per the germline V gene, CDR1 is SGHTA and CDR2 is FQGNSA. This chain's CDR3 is CASIRGSHSSYNEQFF. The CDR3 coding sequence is TGTGCCAGCATTAGGGGTTCCCACAGCTCCTACAATGAGCAGTTCTTC.

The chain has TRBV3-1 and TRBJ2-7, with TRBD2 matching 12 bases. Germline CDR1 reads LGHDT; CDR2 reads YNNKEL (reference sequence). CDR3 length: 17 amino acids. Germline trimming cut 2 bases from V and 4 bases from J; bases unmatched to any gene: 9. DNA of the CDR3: TGTGCCAGCAGCCAAACCGGTCTAGCGGGGGGGTCGTACGAGCAGTACTTC. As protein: CASSQTGLAGGSYEQYF.

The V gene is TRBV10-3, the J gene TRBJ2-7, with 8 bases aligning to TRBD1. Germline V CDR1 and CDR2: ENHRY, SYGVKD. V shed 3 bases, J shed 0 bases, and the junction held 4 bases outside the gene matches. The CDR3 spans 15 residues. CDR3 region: CAISEMDRASYEQYF. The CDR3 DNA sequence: TGTGCCATCAGTGAAATGGACAGGGCCTCCTACGAGCAGTACTTC.

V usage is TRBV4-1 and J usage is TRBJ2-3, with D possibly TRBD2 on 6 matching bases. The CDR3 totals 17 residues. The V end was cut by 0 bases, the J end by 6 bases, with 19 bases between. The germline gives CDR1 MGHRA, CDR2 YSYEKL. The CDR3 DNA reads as TGCGCCAGCAGCCAAGATCGGGGGACCGCCCCGCCGGATACGCAGTATTTT. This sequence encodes CASSQDRGTAPPDTQYF.

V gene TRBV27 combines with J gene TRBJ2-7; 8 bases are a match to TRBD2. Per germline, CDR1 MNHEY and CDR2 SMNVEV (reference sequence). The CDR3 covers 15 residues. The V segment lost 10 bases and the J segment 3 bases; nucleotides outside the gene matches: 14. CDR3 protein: CATRLGRGANYEQYF. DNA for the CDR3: TGTGCCACCCGGCTTGGGCGGGGGGCCAACTACGAGCAGTACTTC.

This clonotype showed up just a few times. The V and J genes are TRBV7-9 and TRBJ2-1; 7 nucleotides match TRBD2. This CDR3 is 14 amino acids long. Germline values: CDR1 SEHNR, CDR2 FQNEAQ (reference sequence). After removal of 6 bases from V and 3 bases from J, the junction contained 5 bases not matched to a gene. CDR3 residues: CASRRGGDYNEQFF. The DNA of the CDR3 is TGTGCCAGCAGACGCGGGGGAGACTACAATGAGCAGTTCTTC.

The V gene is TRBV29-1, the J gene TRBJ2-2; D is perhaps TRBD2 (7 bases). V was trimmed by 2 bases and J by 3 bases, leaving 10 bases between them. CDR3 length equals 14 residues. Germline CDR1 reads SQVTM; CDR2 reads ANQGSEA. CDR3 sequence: CSVERGAYTGELFF. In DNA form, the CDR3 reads TGCAGCGTTGAACGGGGGGCGTACACCGGGGAGCTGTTTTTT.

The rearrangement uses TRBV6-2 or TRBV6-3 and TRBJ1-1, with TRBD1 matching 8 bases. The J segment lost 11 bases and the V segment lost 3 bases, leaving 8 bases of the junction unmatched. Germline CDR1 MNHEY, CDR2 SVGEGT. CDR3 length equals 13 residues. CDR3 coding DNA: TGTGCCAGCAGTTATGGACAGGGCTCGCCGGCTTTCTTT. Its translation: CASSYGQGSPAFF.

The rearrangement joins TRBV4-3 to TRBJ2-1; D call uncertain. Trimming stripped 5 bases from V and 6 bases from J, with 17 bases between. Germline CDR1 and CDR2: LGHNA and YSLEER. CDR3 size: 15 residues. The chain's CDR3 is CASSMARSPGNEQFF. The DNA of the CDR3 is TGCGCCAGCAGCATGGCCCGGAGCCCGGGCAATGAGCAGTTCTTC.

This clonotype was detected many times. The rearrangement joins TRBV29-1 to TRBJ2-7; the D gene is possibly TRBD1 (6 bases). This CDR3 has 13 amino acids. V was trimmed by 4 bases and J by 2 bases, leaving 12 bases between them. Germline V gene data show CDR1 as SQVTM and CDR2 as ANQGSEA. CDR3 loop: CSVGGGKAYEQYF. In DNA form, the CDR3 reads TGCAGCGTTGGAGGGGGAAAGGCCTACGAGCAGTACTTC.